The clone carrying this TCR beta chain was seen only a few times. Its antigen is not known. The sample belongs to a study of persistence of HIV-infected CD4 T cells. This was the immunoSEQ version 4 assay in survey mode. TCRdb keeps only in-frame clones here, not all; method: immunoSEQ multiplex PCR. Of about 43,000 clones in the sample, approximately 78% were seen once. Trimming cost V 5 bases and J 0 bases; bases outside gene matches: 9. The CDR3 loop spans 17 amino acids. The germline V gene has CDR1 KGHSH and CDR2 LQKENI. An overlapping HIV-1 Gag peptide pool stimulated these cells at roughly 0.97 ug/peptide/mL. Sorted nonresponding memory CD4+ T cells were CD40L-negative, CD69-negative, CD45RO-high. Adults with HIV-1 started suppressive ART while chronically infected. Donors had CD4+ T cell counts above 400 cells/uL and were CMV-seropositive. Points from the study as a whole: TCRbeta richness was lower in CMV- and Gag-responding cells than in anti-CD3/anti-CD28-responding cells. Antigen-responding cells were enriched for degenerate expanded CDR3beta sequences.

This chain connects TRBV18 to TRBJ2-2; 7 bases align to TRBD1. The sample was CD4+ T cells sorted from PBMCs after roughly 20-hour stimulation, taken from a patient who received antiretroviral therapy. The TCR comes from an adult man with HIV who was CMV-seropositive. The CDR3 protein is CASSRIPGTANTGELFF. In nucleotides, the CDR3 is TGTGCCAGCTCAAGAATTCCCGGGACAGCGAACACCGGGGAGCTGTTTTTT.